This T cell receptor (beta chain) was retrieved from a study of blood T cell repertoires in COVID-19. TCRdb's copy holds only in-frame clones and misses some; the assay was immunoSEQ multiplex PCR. The table lists some 260,000 clones, about 89% of them singletons. Germline-derived CDR1 and CDR2 are ENHRY and SYGVKD. V gave up 6 bases and J gave up 7 bases; unmatched junction bases: 6. The CDR3 length is 14 residues. The TCR sequence derives from a woman aged 18-29 years who had recovered from COVID-19. The genes are TRBV10-3 and TRBJ2-2, with 9 positions matching TRBD1. The sample comprised PBMCs or T cells enriched from blood (not recorded which). The CDR3 DNA is TGTGCCATCAGCGTTGACAGGGGGAACGGGGAGCTGTTTTTT. This sequence encodes CAISVDRGNGELFF.